This entry describes one T cell receptor (beta chain). Germline V gene lookup returns CDR1 LNHDA and CDR2 SQIVND (reference sequence). There are 13 residues in the CDR3. Between the trimmed V and J ends, which lost 5 bases and 0 bases, there was a span of 7 bases. These data belong to a study of cytotoxic CD8 clonotypes in ibrutinib-treated CLL. Study details: Partial response occurred in about 25 patients and complete response in 2; at median around 5.5 years, roughly 15 remained remitted and around 12 progressed.

Clones were sequenced by immunoSEQ multiplex PCR, and TCRdb holds only the in-frame ones, with some missing. The table has 130,000 or so clones, approximately 85% seen once. The receptor comes from a human donor with chronic lymphocytic leukemia. The sequenced sample was PBMCs, obtained after 24 months of ibrutinib treatment. This chain links TRBV19 with TRBJ1-1; D gene uncertain. CDR3 residues: CASSPTMNTEAFF. As DNA, the CDR3 is TGTGCCAGTAGTCCAACTATGAACACTGAAGCTTTCTTT.